These 13 T cell receptor beta chains share one sample of origin, sequenced in a study of blood T cell repertoires in COVID-19. Sequencing used immunoSEQ multiplex PCR; TCRdb keeps in-frame clones, though not all of them. The table records over 45,000 clones, around 80% of them present only once. Sequences were obtained from peripheral blood. These receptor sequences come from a man between 65 and 85 years old with acute or convalescent COVID-19.

This chain links TRBV28 with TRBJ2-7, with 12 bases fitting TRBD1. Germline V gene sequence: CDR1 MDHEN, CDR2 SYDVKM. The CDR3 totals 14 residues. Losses at the gene ends were 6 bases for V and 7 bases for J; bases not matched to a gene: 7. The CDR3 DNA reads as TGTGCCAGCAGGATGGGACAGGGGGCGCAGGAGCAGTACTTC. This translates into CASRMGQGAQEQYF.

The rearrangement joins TRBV6-5 to TRBJ1-2; 10 positions agree with TRBD1. The CDR3 runs 14 residues. Per germline, CDR1 MNHEY and CDR2 SVGAGI. The ends lost 6 bases at V and 4 bases at J; junction bases unmatched: 5. The CDR3: CASSVTGGGYGYTF. Written as DNA, the CDR3 is TGTGCCAGCAGCGTGACAGGGGGCGGCTATGGCTACACCTTC.

The V gene is TRBV6-1, the J gene TRBJ2-7, with D maybe TRBD1 (7 bases). Germline-derived CDR1 and CDR2 are MNHNS and SASEGT. V was trimmed by 1 base and J by 3 bases, leaving 13 bases between them. CDR3 length: 15 amino acids. This CDR3 is CASSEGGDRVYEQYF. As DNA, the CDR3 is TGTGCCAGCAGTGAAGGGGGGGACAGAGTCTACGAGCAGTACTTC.

The chain links TRBV7-7 to TRBJ2-1; a possible D gene is TRBD2 (6 bases). CDR3 length: 15 residues. V was trimmed by 4 bases and J by 3 bases, leaving 13 bases between them. The V gene's germline CDR1 is SSHAT and CDR2 FNYEAQ (reference sequence). This CDR3 is CASSSHRGSYNEQFF. CDR3 coding DNA: TGTGCCAGCAGCTCCCATCGGGGGAGCTACAATGAGCAGTTCTTC.

The chain has TRBV11-2 and TRBJ1-1; TRBD1 matches 10 bases. CDR3 length: 14 amino acids. V dropped 6 bases and J dropped 5; count of bases not matched to a gene: 6. Germline CDR1 reads SGHAT; CDR2 reads FQNNGV. In nucleotides, the CDR3 is TGTGCCAGCAGGCCGGGACAGGGGAATACTGAAGCTTTCTTT. Translated: CASRPGQGNTEAFF.

The genes are TRBV29-1 and TRBJ2-6; maybe TRBD1 (6 bases). The CDR3 loop spans 15 amino acids. The germline gives CDR1 SQVTM, CDR2 ANQGSEA. Trimming took off 3 bases at V and 1 base at J, with 10 bases between the two ends. This chain's CDR3 is CSVDPGTSGANVLTF. The CDR3 DNA follows: TGCAGCGTTGACCCTGGGACATCTGGGGCCAACGTCCTGACTTTC.

The chain links TRBV9 to TRBJ1-2, with D perhaps matching TRBD1 (6 bases). Germline lookup yields CDR1 SGDLS and CDR2 YYNGEE. This CDR3 region has 14 residues. The germline V and J ends were trimmed by 4 bases and 2 bases, with 12 bases remaining between them. CDR3: CASSTRQANYGYTF. In DNA form, the CDR3 reads TGTGCCAGCAGCACGCGACAGGCAAACTATGGCTACACCTTC.

This chain joins TRBV19 and TRBJ1-5, with D perhaps matching TRBD1 (6 bases). Trimming took off 3 bases at V and 9 bases at J, with 27 bases between the two ends. Per the germline V gene, CDR1 is LNHDA and CDR2 is SQIVND (reference sequence). The CDR3 has 18 amino acids. The CDR3 sequence is CASSILGGGTPGESPQHF. The CDR3, as DNA: TGTGCCAGTAGTATTCTTGGGGGGGGTACACCAGGGGAATCGCCCCAGCATTTT.

This chain links TRBV24-1 with TRBJ2-7; TRBD2 matches 7 bases. This CDR3 comprises 18 residues. The germline gives CDR1 KGHDR, CDR2 SFDVKD. The J segment lost 2 bases and the V segment lost 5 bases, leaving 17 bases of the junction unmatched. The CDR3 is CATSAPREVAAGTYEQYF. CDR3 nucleotides: TGTGCCACCAGTGCCCCCCGGGAGGTCGCAGCCGGAACCTACGAGCAGTACTTC.

This clone was found a few times. DNA of the CDR3: TGTGCCAGCAGTCCACCACCACGAGGGGGCTATCAGCCCCAGCATTTT. This encodes CASSPPPRGGYQPQHF. The chain combines TRBV6-2 or TRBV6-3 with TRBJ1-5; TRBD1 matches 7 bases. Unmatched junction bases numbered 12, after V lost 5 bases and J lost 5 bases. Germline V gene data show CDR1 as MNHEY and CDR2 as SVGEGT. This CDR3 is 16 amino acids long.

V and J are TRBV6-6 and TRBJ2-2; TRBD2 aligns across 9 bases. Per germline, CDR1 MNHNY and CDR2 SVGAGI (reference sequence). This CDR3 has 15 amino acids. Germline trimming cut 7 bases from V and 3 bases from J; bases unmatched to any gene: 6. Here the CDR3 reads CASKEQRGDTGELFF. The CDR3 bases are TGTGCCAGCAAAGAACAGCGGGGGGACACCGGGGAGCTGTTTTTT.

The chain is built from TRBV28 and TRBJ1-1, with D uncertain. V was clipped by 7 bases and J by 5 bases, with 14 bases between them. The CDR3 length is 13 residues. Germline V lookup: CDR1 MDHEN, CDR2 SYDVKM. The CDR3 coding sequence is TGTGCCAGCACAGGCTTAGTTGGGACTGAAGCTTTCTTT. Protein product: CASTGLVGTEAFF.

V usage is TRBV6-5 and J usage is TRBJ1-2; D is unresolved. This CDR3 is built from 14 residues. V dropped 3 bases and J dropped 4 bases, with 12 bases sitting between them. Germline CDR1 is MNHEY and CDR2 is SVGAGI. This CDR3 reads CASSYDHTGYGYTF. The DNA for the CDR3 is TGTGCCAGCAGTTATGACCACACGGGCTATGGCTACACCTTC.